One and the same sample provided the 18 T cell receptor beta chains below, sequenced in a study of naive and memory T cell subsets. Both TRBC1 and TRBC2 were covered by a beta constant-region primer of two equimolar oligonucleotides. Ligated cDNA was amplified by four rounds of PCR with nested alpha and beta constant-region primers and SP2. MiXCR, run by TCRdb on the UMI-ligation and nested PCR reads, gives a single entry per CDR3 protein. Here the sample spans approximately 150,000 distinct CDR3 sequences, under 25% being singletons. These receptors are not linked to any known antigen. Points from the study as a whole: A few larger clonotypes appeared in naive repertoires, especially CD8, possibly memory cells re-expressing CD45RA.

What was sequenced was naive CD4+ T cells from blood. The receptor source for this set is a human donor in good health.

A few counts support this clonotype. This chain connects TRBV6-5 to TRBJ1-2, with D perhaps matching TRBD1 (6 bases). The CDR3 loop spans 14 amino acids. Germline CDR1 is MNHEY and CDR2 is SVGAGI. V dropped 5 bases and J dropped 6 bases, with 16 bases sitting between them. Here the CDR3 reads CASSPQGIENGYTF. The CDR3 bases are TGTGCCAGCAGTCCTCAGGGGATCGAAAATGGCTACACCTTC.

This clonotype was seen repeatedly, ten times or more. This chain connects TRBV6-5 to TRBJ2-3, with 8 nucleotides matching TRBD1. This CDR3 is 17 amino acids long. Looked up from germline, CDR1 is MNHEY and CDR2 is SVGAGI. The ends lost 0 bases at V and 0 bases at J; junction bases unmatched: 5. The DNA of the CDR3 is TGTGCCAGCAGTTACTCGGCCGGGACAGGAAGCACAGATACGCAGTATTTT. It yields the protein CASSYSAGTGSTDTQYF.

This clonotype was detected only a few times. DNA for the CDR3: TGCGCCAGCAGCCCGGGACTCCCAGGGGAGACCCAGTACTTC. Translating it yields CASSPGLPGETQYF. The rearrangement joins TRBV5-1 to TRBJ2-5; D may be TRBD2 (6 bases). Per the germline V gene, CDR1 is SGHRS and CDR2 is YFSETQ. V was trimmed by 4 bases and J by 5 bases, leaving 15 bases between them. CDR3 size: 14 residues.

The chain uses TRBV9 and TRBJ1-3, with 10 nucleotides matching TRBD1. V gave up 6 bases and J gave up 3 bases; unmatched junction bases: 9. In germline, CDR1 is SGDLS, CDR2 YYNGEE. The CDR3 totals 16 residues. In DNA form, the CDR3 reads TGTGCCAGCACCACGGGACAGGGGTTCGATGGAAACACCATATATTTT. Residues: CASTTGQGFDGNTIYF.

The CDR3 sequence is CSVERLTWRTEAFF. As DNA, the CDR3 is TGCAGCGTTGAACGGTTGACGTGGCGGACTGAAGCTTTCTTT. The rearrangement uses TRBV29-1 and TRBJ1-1; D not certain. Germline V CDR1 and CDR2: SQVTM, ANQGSEA. V lost 2 bases, J lost 5 bases, and 15 bases lay in between. This CDR3 comprises 14 residues.

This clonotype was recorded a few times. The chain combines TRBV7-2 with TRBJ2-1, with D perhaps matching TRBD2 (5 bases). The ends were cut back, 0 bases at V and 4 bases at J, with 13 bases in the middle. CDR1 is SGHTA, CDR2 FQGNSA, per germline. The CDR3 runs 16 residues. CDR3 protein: CASSLAPGNLYNEQFF. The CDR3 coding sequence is TGTGCCAGCAGCTTAGCGCCCGGGAACTTGTACAATGAGCAGTTCTTC.

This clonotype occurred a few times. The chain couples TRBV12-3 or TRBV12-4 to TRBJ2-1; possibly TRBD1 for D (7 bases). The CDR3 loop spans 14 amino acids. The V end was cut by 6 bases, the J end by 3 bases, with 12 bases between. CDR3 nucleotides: TGTGCCAGCAGCCAGGGGGGAAACTACAATGAGCAGTTCTTC. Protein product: CASSQGGNYNEQFF.

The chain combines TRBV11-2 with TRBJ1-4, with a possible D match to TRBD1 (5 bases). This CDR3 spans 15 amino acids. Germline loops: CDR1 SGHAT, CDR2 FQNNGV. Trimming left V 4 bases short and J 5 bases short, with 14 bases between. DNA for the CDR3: TGTGCCAGCAGCTCCTGGGGGAATCTAAATGAAAAACTGTTTTTT. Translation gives CASSSWGNLNEKLFF. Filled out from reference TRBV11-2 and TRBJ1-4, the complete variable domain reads EAGVAQSPRYKIIEKRQSVAFWCNPISGHATLYWYQQILGQGPKLLIQFQNNGVVDDSQLPKDRFSAERLKGVDSTLKIQPAKLEDSAVYLCASSSWGNLNEKLFFGSGTQLSVL.

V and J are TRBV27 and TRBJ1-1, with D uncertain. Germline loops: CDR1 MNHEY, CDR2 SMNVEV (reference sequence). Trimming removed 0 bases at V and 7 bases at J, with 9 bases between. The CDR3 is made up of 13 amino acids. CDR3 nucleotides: TGTGCCAGCAGTTTATCGTTGGGGTTTGAAGCTTTCTTT. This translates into CASSLSLGFEAFF.

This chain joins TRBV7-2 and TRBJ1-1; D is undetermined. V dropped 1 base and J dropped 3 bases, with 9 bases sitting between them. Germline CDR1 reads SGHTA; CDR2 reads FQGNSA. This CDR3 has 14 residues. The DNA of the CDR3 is TGTGCCAGCAGCTTAGATAAAACAGACACTGAAGCTTTCTTT. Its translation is CASSLDKTDTEAFF.

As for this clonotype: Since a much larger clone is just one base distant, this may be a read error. CDR3 sequence: CASSYRDRGYELYF. CDR3 bases: TGTGCCAGCAGTTACCGGGACAGGGGCTACGAGCTGTACTTC. The chain employs TRBV6-5 and TRBJ2-7; TRBD1 matches 10 bases. Germline lookup yields CDR1 MNHEY and CDR2 SVGAGI. This CDR3 is 14 amino acids long.

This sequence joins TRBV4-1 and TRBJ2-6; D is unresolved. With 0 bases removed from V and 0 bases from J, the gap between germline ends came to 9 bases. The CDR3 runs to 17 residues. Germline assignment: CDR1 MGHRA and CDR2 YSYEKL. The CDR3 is CASSQESQTSGANVLTF. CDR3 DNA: TGCGCCAGCAGCCAAGAAAGTCAGACCTCTGGGGCCAACGTCCTGACTTTC.

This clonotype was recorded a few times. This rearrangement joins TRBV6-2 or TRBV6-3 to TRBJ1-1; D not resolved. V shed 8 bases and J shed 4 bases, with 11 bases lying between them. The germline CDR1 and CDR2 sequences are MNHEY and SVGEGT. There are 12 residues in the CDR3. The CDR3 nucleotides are TGTGCCAGCGGAGAACGGGGCACTGAAGCTTTCTTT. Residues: CASGERGTEAFF.

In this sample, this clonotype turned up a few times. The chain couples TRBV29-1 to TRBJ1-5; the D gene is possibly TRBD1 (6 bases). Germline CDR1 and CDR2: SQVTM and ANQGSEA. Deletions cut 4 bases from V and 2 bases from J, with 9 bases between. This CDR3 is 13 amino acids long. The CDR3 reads CSVAAGGNQPQHF. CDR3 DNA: TGCAGCGTTGCCGCAGGGGGCAATCAGCCCCAGCATTTT.

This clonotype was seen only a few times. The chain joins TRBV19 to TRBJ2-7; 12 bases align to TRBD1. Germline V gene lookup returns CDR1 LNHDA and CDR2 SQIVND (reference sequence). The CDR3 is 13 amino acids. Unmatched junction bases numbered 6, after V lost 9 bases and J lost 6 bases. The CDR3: CASSGQGAGEQYF. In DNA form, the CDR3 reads TGTGCCAGCTCGGGACAGGGGGCTGGCGAGCAGTACTTC.

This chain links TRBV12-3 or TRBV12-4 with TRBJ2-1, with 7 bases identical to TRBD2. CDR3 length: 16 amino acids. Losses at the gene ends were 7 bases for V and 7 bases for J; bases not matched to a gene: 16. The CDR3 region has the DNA TGTGCCAGCATCCCCAGCGGGAACCTATTGAGGAATGAGCAGTTCTTC. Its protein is CASIPSGNLLRNEQFF.

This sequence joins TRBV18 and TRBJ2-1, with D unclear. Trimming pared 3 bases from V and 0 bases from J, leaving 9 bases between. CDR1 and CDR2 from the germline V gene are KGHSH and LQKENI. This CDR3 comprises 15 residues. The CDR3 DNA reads TGTGCCAGCTCACCCCGACGGAGCTCCTACAATGAGCAGTTCTTC. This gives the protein CASSPRRSSYNEQFF.

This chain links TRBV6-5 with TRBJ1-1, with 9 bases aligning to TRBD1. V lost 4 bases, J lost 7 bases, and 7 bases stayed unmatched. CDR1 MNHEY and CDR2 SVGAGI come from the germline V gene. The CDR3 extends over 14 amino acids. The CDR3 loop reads CASSSPDRGYEAFF. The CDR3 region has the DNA TGTGCCAGCAGTTCCCCGGACAGGGGTTATGAAGCTTTCTTT.